Shown below are 11 T cell receptor beta chains from a single sample sequenced in a study of cytomegalovirus exposure and HLA in healthy donors. Method: immunoSEQ multiplex PCR; TCRdb's copy keeps in-frame clones and lacks some. The sample records some 350,000 clones, roughly nine tenths being singletons. Material for sequencing was PBMCs. These receptor sequences come from a woman aged 25 to 39 in good health and CMV-seropositive.

The chain combines TRBV30 with TRBJ2-3; D call uncertain. CDR1 GTSNPN and CDR2 SVGIG come from the germline V gene (reference sequence). This CDR3 is built from 14 residues. Trimming took off 0 bases at V and 2 bases at J, with 9 bases between the two ends. The CDR3 here is CAWSVGGFTDTQYF. The CDR3 DNA sequence: TGTGCCTGGAGTGTGGGTGGGTTCACAGATACGCAGTATTTT.

The V call is TRBV5-4, the J call TRBJ2-5; a weak D match, TRBD1 (6 bases). Per the germline V gene, CDR1 is SGHNT and CDR2 is YYREEE (reference sequence). The CDR3 runs to 14 residues. With 3 bases removed from V and 2 bases from J, the gap between germline ends came to 11 bases. CDR3: CASSSGQAQETQYF. CDR3 in DNA: TGTGCCAGCAGCTCGGGACAAGCACAAGAGACCCAGTACTTC.

The rearrangement links TRBV28 to TRBJ1-1, with D possibly TRBD1 on 6 matching bases. V lost 3 bases and J 3 bases, leaving 14 bases between the germline ends. The CDR3 extends over 15 amino acids. Germline V gene data show CDR1 as MDHEN and CDR2 as SYDVKM. The CDR3 DNA sequence: TGTGCCAGCAGTTTGAACAGGGCTAGAGACACTGAAGCTTTCTTT. Its protein product is CASSLNRARDTEAFF.

V usage is TRBV28 and J usage is TRBJ1-1; D unresolved. This CDR3 has 15 residues. Trimming took 2 bases from V and 6 from J, leaving 16 bases between them. Germline V gives CDR1 MDHEN, CDR2 SYDVKM. The CDR3 sequence is CASSLSSSGIAEAFF. For the CDR3, the DNA is TGTGCCAGCAGTTTAAGTAGTTCCGGCATCGCTGAAGCTTTCTTT.

V and J are TRBV6-5 and TRBJ1-3, with D perhaps TRBD1 (5 bases). CDR1 and CDR2 from the germline V gene are MNHEY and SVGAGI. The V end was cut by 4 bases, the J end by 0 bases, with 13 bases between. The CDR3 spans 16 residues. Here the CDR3 DNA reads TGTGCCAGCAGTTCGGGACGGCCGAGCTCTGGAAACACCATATATTTT. Amino acid sequence: CASSSGRPSSGNTIYF.

This clone was observed a handful of times. The chain combines TRBV7-2 with TRBJ2-1; 10 bases map to TRBD2. With V trimmed by 4 bases and J by 10 bases, 10 bases remained unmatched. The germline gives CDR1 SGHTA, CDR2 FQGNSA. This CDR3 comprises 15 residues. Written as DNA, the CDR3 is TGTGCCAGCAGCTCGGGGCTGGGGACTAGCGAGGAGCAGTTCTTC. This codes for CASSSGLGTSEEQFF.

The chain couples TRBV11-2 to TRBJ2-1, with 10 positions matching TRBD2. The CDR3 loop spans 19 amino acids. Unmatched junction bases numbered 12, after V lost 4 bases and J lost 0 bases. CDR1 and CDR2 from the germline V gene are SGHAT and FQNNGV. CDR3 residues: CASSSPSLTSGVSYNEQFF. The CDR3 region has the DNA TGTGCCAGCAGCTCGCCCTCCCTTACTAGCGGGGTCTCCTACAATGAGCAGTTCTTC.

The CDR3 DNA reads TGTGCCAGCACCGGGACAGGGGACACCTACGAGCAGTACTTC. As protein: CASTGTGDTYEQYF. The rearrangement links TRBV6-1 to TRBJ2-7; 10 bases map to TRBD1. The V gene end was trimmed by 7 bases and the J gene end by 2 bases; junction bases not matched to a gene: 5. The germline V gene has CDR1 MNHNS and CDR2 SASEGT. This CDR3 contains 14 residues.

This chain joins TRBV6-1 and TRBJ1-2; D remains ambiguous. The CDR3 covers 16 residues. The germline gives CDR1 MNHNS, CDR2 SASEGT. Trimming cost V 0 bases and J 7 bases, with 18 bases left between them. The CDR3 DNA reads as TGTGCCAGCAGTGAAGCGCTTCTACCAGTCTCGAGTGGCTACACCTTC. Protein sequence: CASSEALLPVSSGYTF.

The chain links TRBV28 to TRBJ1-5; no reliable D call. V lost 8 bases, J lost 3 bases, and 17 bases lay in between. The CDR3 contains 15 residues. Germline assignment: CDR1 MDHEN and CDR2 SYDVKM. The CDR3 DNA follows: TGTGCCAGCGGCATACCCGGACTGTACAATCAGCCCCAGCATTTT. As protein: CASGIPGLYNQPQHF.

This clone was detected only once. The chain combines TRBV27 with TRBJ1-1; no clear D. Germline CDR1 and CDR2: MNHEY and SMNVEV (reference sequence). With 3 bases removed from V and 1 base from J, the gap between germline ends came to 9 bases. This CDR3 is 14 amino acids long. The DNA of the CDR3 is TGTGCCAGCAGTTTTGGGTGGGGGAACACTGAAGCTTTCTTT. This gives the protein CASSFGWGNTEAFF.